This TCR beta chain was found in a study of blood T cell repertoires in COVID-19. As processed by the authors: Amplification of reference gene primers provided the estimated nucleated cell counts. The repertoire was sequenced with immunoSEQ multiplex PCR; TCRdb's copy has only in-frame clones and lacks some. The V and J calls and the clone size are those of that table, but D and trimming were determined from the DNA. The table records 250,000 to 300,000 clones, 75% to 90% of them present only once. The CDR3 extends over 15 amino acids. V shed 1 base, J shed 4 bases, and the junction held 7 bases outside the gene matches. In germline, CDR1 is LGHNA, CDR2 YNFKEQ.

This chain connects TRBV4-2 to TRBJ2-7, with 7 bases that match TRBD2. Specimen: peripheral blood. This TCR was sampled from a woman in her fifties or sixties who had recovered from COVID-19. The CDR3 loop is CASSQVGGSWYEQYF. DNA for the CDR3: TGTGCCAGCAGCCAAGTGGGCGGGAGTTGGTACGAGCAGTACTTC.